This T cell receptor (beta chain) originates from a study of T-cell reconstitution after alpha-beta-depleted transplantation in children. The study, taken as a whole, reports: Most T-cell counts and diversity one year after the transplant came from T cells that were newly produced.

For this clonotype: Its antigen remains unknown.

Germline V gene data show CDR1 as DFQATT and CDR2 as SNEGSKA (reference sequence). Trimming removed 3 bases at V and 0 bases at J, with 7 bases between. The CDR3 is 13 amino acids. Researchers prepared the TCRbeta library using unique molecular identifiers, the study reports. MiXCR, applied by TCRdb to the PCR reads, yields one record per CDR3 protein. In the table there are fewer than 400,000 distinct CDR3 sequences, 23% of which are singletons. This TCR was sampled from a male patient younger than 18 who had a stem cell transplant for acute lymphoblastic leukemia, so the T cells may come from the graft donor. The input for sequencing was PBMCs, mostly from graft donor cells, taken 180 days after TCRalphabeta/CD19-depleted stem cell transplant. The chain combines TRBV20-1 with TRBJ2-3, with D tentatively TRBD2 (6 bases). The CDR3 region is CSARRDSTDTQYF. CDR3 nucleotide sequence: TGCAGTGCTAGGCGGGACAGCACAGATACGCAGTATTTT.